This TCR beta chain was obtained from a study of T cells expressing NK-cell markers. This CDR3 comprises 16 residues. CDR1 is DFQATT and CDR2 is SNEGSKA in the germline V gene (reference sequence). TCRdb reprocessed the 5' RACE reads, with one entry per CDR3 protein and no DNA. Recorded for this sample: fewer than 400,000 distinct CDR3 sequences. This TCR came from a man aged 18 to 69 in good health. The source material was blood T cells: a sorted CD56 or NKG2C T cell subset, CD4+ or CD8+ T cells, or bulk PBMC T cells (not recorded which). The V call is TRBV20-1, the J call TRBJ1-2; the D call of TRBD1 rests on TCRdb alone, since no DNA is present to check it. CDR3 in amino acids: CSARDFRASRDYGYTF.